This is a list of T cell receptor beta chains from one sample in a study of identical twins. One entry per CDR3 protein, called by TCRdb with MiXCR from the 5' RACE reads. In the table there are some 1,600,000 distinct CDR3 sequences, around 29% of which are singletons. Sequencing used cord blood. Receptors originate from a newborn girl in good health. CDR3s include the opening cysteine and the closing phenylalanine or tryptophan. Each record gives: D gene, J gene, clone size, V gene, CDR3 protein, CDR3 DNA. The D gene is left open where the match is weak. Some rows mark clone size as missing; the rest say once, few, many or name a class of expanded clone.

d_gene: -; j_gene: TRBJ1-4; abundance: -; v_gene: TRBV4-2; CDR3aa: CASSQDRGVTNEKLFF; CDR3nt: TGTGCCAGCAGCCAAGATCGGGGGGTAACTAATGAAAAACTGTTTTTT
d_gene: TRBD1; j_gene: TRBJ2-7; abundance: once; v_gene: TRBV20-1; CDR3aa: CSGRSSRNRGSYNEQYF; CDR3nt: TGCAGTGGCCGCTCGTCGAGAAACAGGGGCTCCTACAATGAGCAGTACTTC
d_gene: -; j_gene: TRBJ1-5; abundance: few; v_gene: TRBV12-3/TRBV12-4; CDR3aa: CASSLYPNSNQPQHF; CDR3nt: TGTGCCAGCAGTTTATATCCGAATAGCAATCAGCCCCAGCATTTT
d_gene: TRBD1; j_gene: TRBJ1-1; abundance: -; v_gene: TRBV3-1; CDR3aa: CASSQTGTNTEAFF; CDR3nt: TGTGCCAGCAGCCAGACAGGGACGAACACTGAAGCTTTCTTT
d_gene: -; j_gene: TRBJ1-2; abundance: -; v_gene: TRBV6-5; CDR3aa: CASSREQVYSGYTF; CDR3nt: TGTGCCAGCAGCAGAGAACAGGTTTATTCCGGCTACACCTTC
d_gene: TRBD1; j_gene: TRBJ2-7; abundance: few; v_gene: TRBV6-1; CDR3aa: CASRPRTGESYEQYF; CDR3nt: TGTGCCAGCAGGCCGAGGACAGGAGAGTCCTACGAGCAGTACTTC
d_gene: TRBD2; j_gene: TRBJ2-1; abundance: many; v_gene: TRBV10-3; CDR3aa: CAISAGTSSGHEQFF; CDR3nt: TGTGCCATCAGTGCCGGGACTAGCTCAGGCCATGAGCAGTTCTTC
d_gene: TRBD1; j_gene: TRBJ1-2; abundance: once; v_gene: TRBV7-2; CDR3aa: CASSLARTGESGYGYTF; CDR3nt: TGTGCCAGCAGCTTAGCGAGGACAGGGGAGTCGGGATATGGCTACACCTTC
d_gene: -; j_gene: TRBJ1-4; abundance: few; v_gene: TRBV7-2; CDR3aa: CASSLGRSEKLFF; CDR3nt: TGTGCCAGCAGCTTAGGTCGCAGTGAAAAACTGTTTTTT
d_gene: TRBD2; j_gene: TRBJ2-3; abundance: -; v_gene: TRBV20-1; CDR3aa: CSAPRGGALTDTQYF; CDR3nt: TGCAGTGCTCCCCGGGGGGGGGCCCTCACAGATACGCAGTATTTT
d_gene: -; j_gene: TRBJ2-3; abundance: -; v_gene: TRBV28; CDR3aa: CASSFLSGTDTQYF; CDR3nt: TGTGCCAGCAGTTTTCTATCTGGGACAGATACGCAGTATTTT
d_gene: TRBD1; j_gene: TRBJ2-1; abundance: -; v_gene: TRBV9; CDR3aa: CASSVDTGGCNEQFF; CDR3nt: TGTGCCAGCAGCGTAGATACAGGGGGCTGCAATGAGCAGTTCTTC
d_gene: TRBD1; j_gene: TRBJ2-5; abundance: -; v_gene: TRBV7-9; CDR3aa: CASIRQGETQYF; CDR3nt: TGTGCCAGCATTAGACAGGGGGAGACCCAGTACTTC
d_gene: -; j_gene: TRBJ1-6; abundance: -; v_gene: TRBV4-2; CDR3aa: CASSQADGGGSPLHF; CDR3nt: TGTGCCAGCAGCCAAGCAGACGGGGGGGGTTCACCCCTCCACTTT